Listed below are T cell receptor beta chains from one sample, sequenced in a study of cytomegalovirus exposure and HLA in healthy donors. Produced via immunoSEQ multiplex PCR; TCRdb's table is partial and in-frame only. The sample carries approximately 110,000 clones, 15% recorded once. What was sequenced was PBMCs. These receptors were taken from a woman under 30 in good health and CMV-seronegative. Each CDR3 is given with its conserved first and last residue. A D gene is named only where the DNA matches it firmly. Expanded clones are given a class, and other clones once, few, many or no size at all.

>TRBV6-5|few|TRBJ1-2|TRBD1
CASSSDRGDYGYTF
TGTGCCAGCAGTAGCGACAGGGGGGACTATGGCTACACCTTC
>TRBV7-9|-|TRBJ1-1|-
CASSLGRNTEAFF
TGTGCCAGCAGCTTAGGTCGGAACACTGAAGCTTTCTTT
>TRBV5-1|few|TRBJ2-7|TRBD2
CASSGRSGGSYEQYF
TGCGCCAGCAGCGGACGTAGCGGGGGCTCCTACGAGCAGTACTTC
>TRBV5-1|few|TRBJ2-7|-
CASSSDGLTAVYEQYF
TGCGCCAGCAGCTCGGACGGACTGACTGCTGTCTACGAGCAGTACTTC
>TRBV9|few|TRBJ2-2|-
CASSGANTGELFF
TGTGCCAGCAGCGGAGCGAACACCGGGGAGCTGTTTTTT
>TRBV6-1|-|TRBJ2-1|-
CASSEAASPYNEQFF
TGTGCCAGCAGTGAAGCGGCCTCTCCATACAATGAGCAGTTCTTC
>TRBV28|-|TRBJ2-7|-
CASRPGGTSYEQYF
TGTGCCAGCCGTCCCGGGGGTACCTCCTACGAGCAGTACTTC
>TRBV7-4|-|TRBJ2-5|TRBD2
CASSSLRLADKGETQYF
TGTGCCAGCAGCTCCCTACGACTAGCGGACAAGGGCGAGACCCAGTACTTC
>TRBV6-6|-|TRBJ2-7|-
CASSPQGGNYEQYF
TGTGCCAGCAGTCCACAGGGGGGGAACTACGAGCAGTACTTC
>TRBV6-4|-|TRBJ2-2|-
CASSDSPDLNTGELFF
TGTGCCAGCAGTGACTCCCCCGACTTGAACACCGGGGAGCTGTTTTTT
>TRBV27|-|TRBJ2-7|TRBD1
CASSFKGQGWRSYEQYF
TGTGCCAGCAGCTTTAAAGGACAGGGCTGGCGTTCCTACGAGCAGTACTTC
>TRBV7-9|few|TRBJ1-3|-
CASSPGGPGNTIYF
TGTGCCAGCAGCCCGGGGGGACCGGGAAACACCATATATTTT
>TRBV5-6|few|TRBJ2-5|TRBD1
CASSLGTGNRWGAETQYF
TGTGCCAGCAGCTTGGGGACAGGCAACAGATGGGGCGCGGAGACCCAGTACTTC
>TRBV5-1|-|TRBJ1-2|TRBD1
CASSFEGAVYGYTF
TGCGCCAGCAGCTTCGAGGGGGCGGTCTATGGCTACACCTTC
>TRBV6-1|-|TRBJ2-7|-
CATILVGAGSYEQYF
TGTGCCACCATCTTGGTGGGCGCCGGCTCCTACGAGCAGTACTTC
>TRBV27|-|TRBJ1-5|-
CASSFGRGGQPQHF
TGTGCCAGCAGTTTCGGAAGGGGAGGACAGCCCCAGCATTTT
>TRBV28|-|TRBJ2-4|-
CASSLVGGAVLRNIQYF
TGTGCCAGCAGTTTAGTTGGGGGGGCAGTGCTAAGAAACATTCAGTACTTC
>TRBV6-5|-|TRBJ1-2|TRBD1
CASSTTGVGGYTF
TGTGCCAGCAGTACCACAGGGGTTGGTGGCTACACCTTC
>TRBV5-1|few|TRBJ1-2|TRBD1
CASSTGQGHGYTF
TGCGCCAGCAGCACGGGACAGGGACATGGCTACACCTTC
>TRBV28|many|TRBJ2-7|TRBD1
CASSSYRGQNEQYF
TGTGCCAGCAGTTCATACAGGGGGCAGAACGAGCAGTACTTC
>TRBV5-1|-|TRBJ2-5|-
CASSLAQQETQYF
TGCGCCAGCAGCTTGGCGCAGCAAGAGACCCAGTACTTC
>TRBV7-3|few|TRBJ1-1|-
CASSLQQNTEAFF
TGTGCCAGCAGCTTACAACAGAACACTGAAGCTTTCTTT
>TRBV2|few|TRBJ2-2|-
CASSDQGPNTGELFF
TGTGCCAGCAGTGATCAGGGCCCGAACACCGGGGAGCTGTTTTTT
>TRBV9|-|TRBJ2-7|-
CASSVGGSPYEQYF
TGTGCCAGCAGCGTCGGGGGTTCCCCCTACGAGCAGTACTTC
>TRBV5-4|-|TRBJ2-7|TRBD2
CASSLGLADEQYF
TGTGCCAGCAGCTTGGGACTAGCGGACGAGCAGTACTTC
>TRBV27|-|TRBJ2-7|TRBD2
CASRDNSGSSYEQYF
TGTGCCAGCAGGGACAATAGCGGGTCCTCCTACGAGCAGTACTTC
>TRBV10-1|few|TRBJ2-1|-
CASSAGDYNEQFF
TGCGCCAGCTCCGCTGGAGACTACAATGAGCAGTTCTTC
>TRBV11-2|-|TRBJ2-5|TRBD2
CASAAERGKETQYF
TGTGCCAGCGCCGCAGAGCGGGGGAAAGAGACCCAGTACTTC
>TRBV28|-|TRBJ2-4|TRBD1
CASSRTGSLTKNIQYF
TGTGCCAGCAGCAGGACAGGGTCTCTAACCAAAAACATTCAGTACTTC
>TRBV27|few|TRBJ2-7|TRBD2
CASSLGLAGYAYEQYF
TGTGCCAGCAGTTTAGGACTAGCGGGTTACGCCTACGAGCAGTACTTC
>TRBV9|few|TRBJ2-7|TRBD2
CASSVAGGPYEQYF
TGTGCCAGCAGCGTGGCGGGGGGCCCCTACGAGCAGTACTTC
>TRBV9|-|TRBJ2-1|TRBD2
CASSVELAGNYNEQFF
TGTGCCAGCAGCGTAGAGCTAGCGGGGAATTACAATGAGCAGTTCTTC
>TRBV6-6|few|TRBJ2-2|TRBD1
CATNLDRAGGLFF
TGTGCCACTAACCTGGACAGGGCTGGGGGGCTGTTTTTT
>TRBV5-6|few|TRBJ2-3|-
CASSSGGQRLGDTQYF
TGTGCCAGCAGCTCCGGGGGGCAGCGACTGGGAGATACGCAGTATTTT
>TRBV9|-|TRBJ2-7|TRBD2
CASSTSRAGLHTGEQYF
TGTGCCAGCAGCACCTCCCGAGCGGGATTACATACTGGGGAGCAGTACTTC
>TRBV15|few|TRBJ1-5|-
CATSRAQGHQPQHF
TGTGCCACCAGCAGAGCCCAGGGGCATCAGCCCCAGCATTTT
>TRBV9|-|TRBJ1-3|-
CASSPPGESGNTIYF
TGTGCCAGCAGCCCCCCGGGGGAATCAGGAAACACCATATATTTT